These 10 T cell receptor beta chains were sequenced from one sample in a study of beta chain features in type 1 diabetes. The sequenced template was cDNA made from the entire isolated RNA. The method was immunoSEQ multiplex PCR; TCRdb's version includes in-frame clones alone and lacks a portion of them. The table includes 600,000 to 650,000 clones, 15% to 17% detected once. The sample consisted of naive CD4+ T cells from blood. The receptors were sampled from a young man in good health.

This clone was detected a few times. The chain couples TRBV9 to TRBJ2-7; 9 nucleotides agree with TRBD1. The CDR3 runs 15 residues. V lost 3 bases, J lost 3 bases, and 7 bases stayed unmatched. Per the germline V gene, CDR1 is SGDLS and CDR2 is YYNGEE. CDR3 amino acids: CASSARGQGNYEQYF. The CDR3 coding sequence is TGTGCCAGCAGCGCAAGGGGACAGGGAAACTACGAGCAGTACTTC.

The table lists this clone with a few counts. This chain connects TRBV6-5 to TRBJ1-5; 11 positions agree with TRBD1. CDR1 and CDR2 (germline): MNHEY, SVGAGI. J gave up 5 bases and V 6 bases, and 6 bases lay outside the gene matches. The CDR3 is made up of 15 amino acids. CDR3 residues: CASSWTGGDDQPQHF. The CDR3 DNA is TGTGCCAGCAGCTGGACAGGGGGCGACGATCAGCCCCAGCATTTT.

This clone was seen a few times. CDR3 coding DNA: TGCGCCAGCAGGGCCGGGACAGGGACCTACGAGCAGTACTTC. It specifies CASRAGTGTYEQYF. The rearrangement links TRBV5-1 to TRBJ2-7; TRBD1 matches at 9 bases. With V trimmed by 5 bases and J by 2 bases, 5 bases remained unmatched. Germline CDR1 and CDR2: SGHRS and YFSETQ. CDR3 length: 14 amino acids.

This clone was seen more than once but under ten times. The chain links TRBV6-6 to TRBJ2-1; D not certain. Per germline, CDR1 MNHNY and CDR2 SVGAGI (reference sequence). This CDR3 has 15 amino acids. Between the trimmed V and J ends, which lost 0 bases and 5 bases, there was a span of 11 bases. The DNA of the CDR3 is TGTGCCAGCAGTTACTCCTGGGGTGGGAACAATGAGCAGTTCTTC. Protein product: CASSYSWGGNNEQFF.

This clone has a handful of counts. This chain links TRBV7-2 with TRBJ1-2; D might be TRBD1 (5 bases). Trimming shortened V by 1 base and J by 8 bases, and 14 bases separated the two germline ends. The CDR3 totals 14 residues. CDR1 and CDR2 (germline): SGHTA, FQGNSA. Here the CDR3 reads CASSLGRGYFGYTF. The CDR3, as DNA: TGTGCCAGCAGCTTAGGGAGGGGCTATTTCGGCTACACCTTC.

This chain links TRBV25-1 with TRBJ2-1, with TRBD2 matching 14 bases. V lost 5 bases and J lost 4; bases outside the gene matches: 4. This CDR3 is 16 amino acids long. Germline assignment: CDR1 MGHDK and CDR2 SYGVNS. The CDR3 region has the DNA TGTGCCAGCAGTCCAGGACTAGCGGGGGGATACAATGAGCAGTTCTTC. Its protein is CASSPGLAGGYNEQFF.

This chain links TRBV9 with TRBJ2-6; D is uncertain. With 3 bases removed from V and 3 bases from J, the gap between germline ends came to 10 bases. Germline V lookup: CDR1 SGDLS, CDR2 YYNGEE. The CDR3 is made up of 15 amino acids. CDR3 sequence (DNA): TGTGCCAGCAGCGGACGTCTGGGTGGGGCCAACGTCCTGACTTTC. It is translated as CASSGRLGGANVLTF. The entire variable domain, with the rest obtained from reference TRBV9 and TRBJ2-6, is as follows: DSGVTQTPKHLITATGQRVTLRCSPRSGDLSVYWYQQSLDQGLQFLIQYYNGEERAKGNILERFSAQQFPDLHSELNLSSLELGDSALYFCASSGRLGGANVLTFGAGSRLTVL.

The V call is TRBV4-3, the J call TRBJ2-3; 8 nucleotides align to TRBD2. V was pared by 2 bases and J by 2 bases, with 21 bases of the junction left unmatched. CDR1 and CDR2 from the germline V gene are LGHNA and YSLEER. The CDR3 length is 21 residues. CDR3 bases: TGCGCCAGCAGCCAAATTCCCCCCTATGCGGAGCGGGGGTTAACCACAGATACGCAGTATTTT. This gives the protein CASSQIPPYAERGLTTDTQYF.

This clone occurred a few times. The gene calls are TRBV7-6 and TRBJ2-7; tentatively, D is TRBD1 (7 bases). The CDR3 spans 14 residues. Looked up from germline, CDR1 is SGHVS and CDR2 is FNYEAQ. V dropped 5 bases and J dropped 3 bases, with 14 bases sitting between them. The CDR3 is CASSPEGDSYEQYF. CDR3 in DNA: TGTGCCAGCAGCCCGGAGGGGGACAGCTACGAGCAGTACTTC. Supplemented by reference TRBV7-6 and TRBJ2-7, the full variable domain reads GAGVSQSPRYKVTKRGQDVALRCDPISGHVSLYWYRQALGQGPEFLTYFNYEAQQDKSGLPNDRFSAERPEGSISTLTIQRTEQRDSAMYRCASSPEGDSYEQYFGPGTRLTVT.

This clone was counted only a few times. This rearrangement joins TRBV7-8 to TRBJ2-2, with TRBD1 matching 10 bases. With V trimmed by 6 bases and J by 3 bases, 4 bases remained unmatched. Per germline, CDR1 SGHVS and CDR2 FQNEAQ. The CDR3 contains 15 residues. CDR3: CASRGGQGDTGELFF. The CDR3 DNA is TGTGCCAGCAGGGGAGGACAGGGGGACACCGGGGAGCTGTTTTTT.